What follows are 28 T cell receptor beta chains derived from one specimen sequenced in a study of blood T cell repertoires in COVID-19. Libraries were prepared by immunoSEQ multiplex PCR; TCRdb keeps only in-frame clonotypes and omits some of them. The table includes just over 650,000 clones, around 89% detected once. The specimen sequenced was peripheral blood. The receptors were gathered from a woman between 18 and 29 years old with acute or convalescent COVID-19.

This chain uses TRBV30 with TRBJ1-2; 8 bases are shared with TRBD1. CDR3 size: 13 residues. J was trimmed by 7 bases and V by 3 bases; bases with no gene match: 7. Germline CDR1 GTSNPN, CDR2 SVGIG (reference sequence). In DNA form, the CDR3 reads TGTGCCTGGAGAATACAGGGGGAGTTTGGCTACACCTTC. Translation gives CAWRIQGEFGYTF.

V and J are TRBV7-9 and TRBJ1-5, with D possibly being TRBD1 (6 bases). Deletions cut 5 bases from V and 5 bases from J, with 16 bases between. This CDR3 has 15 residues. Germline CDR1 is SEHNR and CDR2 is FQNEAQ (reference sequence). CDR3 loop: CASSRPGTKDQPQHF. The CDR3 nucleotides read TGTGCCAGCAGCCGTCCCGGGACAAAAGATCAGCCCCAGCATTTT.

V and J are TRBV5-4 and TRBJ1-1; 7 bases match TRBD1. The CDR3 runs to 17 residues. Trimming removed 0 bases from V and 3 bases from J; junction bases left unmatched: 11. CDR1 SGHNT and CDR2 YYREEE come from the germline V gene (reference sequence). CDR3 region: CASSLAAQGFYYTEAFF. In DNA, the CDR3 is TGTGCCAGCAGCTTGGCGGCACAGGGGTTCTACTACACTGAAGCTTTCTTT.

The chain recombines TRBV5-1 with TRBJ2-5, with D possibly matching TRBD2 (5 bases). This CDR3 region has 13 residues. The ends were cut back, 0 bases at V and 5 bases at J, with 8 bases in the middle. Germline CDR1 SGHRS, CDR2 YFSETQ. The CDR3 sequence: CASSLVWEETQYF. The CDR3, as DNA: TGCGCCAGCAGCTTGGTTTGGGAGGAGACCCAGTACTTC.

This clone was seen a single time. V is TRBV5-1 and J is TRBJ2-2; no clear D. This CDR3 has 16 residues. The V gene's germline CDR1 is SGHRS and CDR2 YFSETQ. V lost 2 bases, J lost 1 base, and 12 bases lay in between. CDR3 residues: CASSFSHLRNTGELFF. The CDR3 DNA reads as TGCGCCAGCAGCTTCTCTCATCTTAGGAACACCGGGGAGCTGTTTTTT.

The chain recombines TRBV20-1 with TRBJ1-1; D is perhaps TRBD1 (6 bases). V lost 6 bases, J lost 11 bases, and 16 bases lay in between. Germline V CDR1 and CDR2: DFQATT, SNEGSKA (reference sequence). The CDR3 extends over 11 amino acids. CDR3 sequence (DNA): TGCAGTGCCCGGCTTGGGGGCAATGCTTTCTTT. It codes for CSARLGGNAFF.

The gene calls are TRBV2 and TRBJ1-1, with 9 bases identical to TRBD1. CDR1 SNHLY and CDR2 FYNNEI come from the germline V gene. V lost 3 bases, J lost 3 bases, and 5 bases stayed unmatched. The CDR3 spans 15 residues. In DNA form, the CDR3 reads TGTGCCAGCAGTGATGACAGGGGGTCGGACACTGAAGCTTTCTTT. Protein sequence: CASSDDRGSDTEAFF. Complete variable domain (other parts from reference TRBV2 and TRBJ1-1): EPEVTQTPSHQVTQMGQEVILRCVPISNHLYFYWYRQILGQKVEFLVSFYNNEISEKSEIFDDQFSVERPDGSNFTLKIRSTKLEDSAMYFCASSDDRGSDTEAFFGQGTRLTVV.

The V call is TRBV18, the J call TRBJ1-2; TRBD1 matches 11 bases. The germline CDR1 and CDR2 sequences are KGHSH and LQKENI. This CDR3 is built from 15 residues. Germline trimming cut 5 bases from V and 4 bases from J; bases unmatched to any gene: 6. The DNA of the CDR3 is TGTGCCAGCTCAGAAGGACAGGGGGCTGGCTATGGCTACACCTTC. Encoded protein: CASSEGQGAGYGYTF.

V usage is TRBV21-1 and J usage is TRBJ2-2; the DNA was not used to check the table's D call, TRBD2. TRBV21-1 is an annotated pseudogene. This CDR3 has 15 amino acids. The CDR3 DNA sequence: TGTGCCAGCAGCAAAGCGCGGGGGGACGCCGGGGAGCTGTTTTTT. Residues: CASSKARGDAGELFF.

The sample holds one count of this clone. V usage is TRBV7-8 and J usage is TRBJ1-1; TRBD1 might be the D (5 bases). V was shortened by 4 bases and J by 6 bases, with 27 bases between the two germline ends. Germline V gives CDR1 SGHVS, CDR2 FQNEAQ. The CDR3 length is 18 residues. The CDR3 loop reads CASSSELVPGLRRAEAFF. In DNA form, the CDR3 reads TGTGCCAGCAGCTCCGAACTCGTACCGGGACTTAGGCGGGCTGAAGCTTTCTTT.

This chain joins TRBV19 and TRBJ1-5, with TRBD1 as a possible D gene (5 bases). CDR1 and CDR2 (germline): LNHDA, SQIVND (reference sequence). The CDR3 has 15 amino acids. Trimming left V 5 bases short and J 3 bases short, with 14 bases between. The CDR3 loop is CASSPRDRYNQPQHF. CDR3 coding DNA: TGTGCCAGTAGTCCGCGGGACCGGTACAATCAGCCCCAGCATTTT.

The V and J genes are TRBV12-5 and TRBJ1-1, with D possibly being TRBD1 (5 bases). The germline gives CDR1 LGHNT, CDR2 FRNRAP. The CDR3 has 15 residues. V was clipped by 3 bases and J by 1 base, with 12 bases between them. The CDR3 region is CASGFMGGTNTEAFF. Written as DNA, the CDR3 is TGTGCTAGTGGTTTCATGGGAGGGACGAACACTGAAGCTTTCTTT.

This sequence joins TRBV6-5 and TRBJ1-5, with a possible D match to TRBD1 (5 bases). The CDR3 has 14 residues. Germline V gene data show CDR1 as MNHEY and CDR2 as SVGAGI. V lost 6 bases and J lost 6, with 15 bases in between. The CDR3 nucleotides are TGTGCCAGCAGCCCGTTCGTGGGGGGTCAGCCCCAGCATTTT. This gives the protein CASSPFVGGQPQHF.

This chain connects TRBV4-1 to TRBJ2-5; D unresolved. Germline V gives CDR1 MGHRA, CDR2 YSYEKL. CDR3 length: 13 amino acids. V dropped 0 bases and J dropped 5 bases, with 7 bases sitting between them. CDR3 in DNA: TGCGCCAGCAGCCAAGAGGTGGCTGAGACCCAGTACTTC. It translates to CASSQEVAETQYF.

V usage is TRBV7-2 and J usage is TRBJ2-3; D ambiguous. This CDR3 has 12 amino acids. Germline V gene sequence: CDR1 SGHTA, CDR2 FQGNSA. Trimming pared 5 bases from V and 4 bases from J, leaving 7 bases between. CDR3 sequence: CASSPRSDTQYF. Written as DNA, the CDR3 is TGTGCCAGCAGCCCCAGGTCAGATACGCAGTATTTT.

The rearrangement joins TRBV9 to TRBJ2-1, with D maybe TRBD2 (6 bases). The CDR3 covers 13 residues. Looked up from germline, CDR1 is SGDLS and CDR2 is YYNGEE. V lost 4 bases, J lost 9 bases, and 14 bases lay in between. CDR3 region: CASSPYGGSEQFF. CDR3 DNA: TGTGCCAGCAGCCCCTACGGGGGTTCTGAGCAGTTCTTC.

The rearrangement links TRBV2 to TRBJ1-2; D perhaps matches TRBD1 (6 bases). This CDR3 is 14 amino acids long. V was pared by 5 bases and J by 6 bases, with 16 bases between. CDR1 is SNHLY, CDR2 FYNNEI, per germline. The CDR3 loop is CASSHPGEVDGYTF. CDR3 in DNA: TGTGCCAGCAGTCATCCAGGGGAAGTGGATGGCTACACCTTC.

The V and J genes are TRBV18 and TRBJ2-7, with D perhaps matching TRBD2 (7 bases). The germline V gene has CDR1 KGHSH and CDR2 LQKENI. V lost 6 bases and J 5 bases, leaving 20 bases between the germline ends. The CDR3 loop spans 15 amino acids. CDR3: CASSPISGGPDEQYF. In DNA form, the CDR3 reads TGTGCCAGCTCGCCTATCTCCGGGGGGCCGGACGAGCAGTACTTC.

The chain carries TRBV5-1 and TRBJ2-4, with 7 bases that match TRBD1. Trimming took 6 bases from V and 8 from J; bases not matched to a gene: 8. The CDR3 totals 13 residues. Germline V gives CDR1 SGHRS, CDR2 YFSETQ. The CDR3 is CASKQTGSDIQYF. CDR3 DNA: TGCGCCAGCAAACAGACAGGGTCGGACATTCAGTACTTC.

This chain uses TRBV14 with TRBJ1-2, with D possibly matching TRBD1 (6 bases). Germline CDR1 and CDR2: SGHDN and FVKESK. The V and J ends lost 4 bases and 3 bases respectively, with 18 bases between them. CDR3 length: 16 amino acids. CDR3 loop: CASSPGGRGPHYGYTF. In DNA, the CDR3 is TGTGCCAGCAGCCCGGGGGGCAGGGGTCCCCACTATGGCTACACCTTC.

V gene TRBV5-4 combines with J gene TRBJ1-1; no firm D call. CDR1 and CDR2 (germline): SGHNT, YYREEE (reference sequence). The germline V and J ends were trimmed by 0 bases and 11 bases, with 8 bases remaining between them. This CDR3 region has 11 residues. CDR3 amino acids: CASSLGEVAFF. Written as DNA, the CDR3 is TGTGCCAGCAGCTTGGGAGAGGTGGCTTTCTTT.

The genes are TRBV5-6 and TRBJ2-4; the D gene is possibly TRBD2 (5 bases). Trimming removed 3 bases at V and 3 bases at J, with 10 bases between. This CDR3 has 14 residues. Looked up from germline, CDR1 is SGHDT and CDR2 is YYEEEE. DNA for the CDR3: TGTGCCAGCAGCTCAACACTAGGCAAAAACATTCAGTACTTC. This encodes CASSSTLGKNIQYF.

CDR3 nucleotides: TGTGCCAGCAGCGTAAGCGGGTATAGCAATCAGCCCCAGCATTTT. This translates into CASSVSGYSNQPQHF. The V and J genes are TRBV9 and TRBJ1-5; D gene uncertain. Trimming took 1 base from V and 0 from J, leaving 8 bases between them. Germline V gives CDR1 SGDLS, CDR2 YYNGEE. The CDR3 covers 15 residues.

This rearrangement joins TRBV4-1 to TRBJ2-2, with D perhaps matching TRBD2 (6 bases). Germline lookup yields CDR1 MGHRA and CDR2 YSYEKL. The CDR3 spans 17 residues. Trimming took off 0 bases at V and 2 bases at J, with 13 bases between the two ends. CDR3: CASSQDRRVFNTGELFF. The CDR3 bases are TGCGCCAGCAGCCAAGATAGGAGGGTCTTTAACACCGGGGAGCTGTTTTTT.

This chain's CDR3 is CASSPRISSTDTQYF. The CDR3 DNA sequence: TGTGCCAGCAGTCCGAGGATCTCTAGCACAGATACGCAGTATTTT. The chain employs TRBV6-2 or TRBV6-3 and TRBJ2-3; D gene unclear. The length of the CDR3 is 15 residues. The germline CDR1 and CDR2 sequences are MNHEY and SVGEGT. Between the trimmed V and J ends, which lost 5 bases and 0 bases, there was a span of 12 bases.

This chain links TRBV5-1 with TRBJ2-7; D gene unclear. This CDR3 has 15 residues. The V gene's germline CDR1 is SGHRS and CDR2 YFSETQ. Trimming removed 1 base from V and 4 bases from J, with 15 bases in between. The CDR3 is CASSLFGEFPYEQYF. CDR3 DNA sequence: TGCGCCAGCAGCTTGTTCGGAGAGTTCCCATACGAGCAGTACTTC.

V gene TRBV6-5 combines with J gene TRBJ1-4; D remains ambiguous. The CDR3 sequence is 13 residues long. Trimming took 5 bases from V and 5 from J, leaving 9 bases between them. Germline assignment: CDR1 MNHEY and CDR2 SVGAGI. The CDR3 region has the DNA TGTGCCAGCAGTCTCCGGGAAAATGAAAAACTGTTTTTT. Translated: CASSLRENEKLFF.

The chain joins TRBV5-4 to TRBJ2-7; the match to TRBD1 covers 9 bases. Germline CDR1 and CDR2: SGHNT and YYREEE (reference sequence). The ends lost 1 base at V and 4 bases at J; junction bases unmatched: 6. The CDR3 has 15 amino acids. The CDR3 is CASSLQDRGPYEQYF. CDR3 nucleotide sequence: TGTGCCAGCAGCTTGCAGGACAGGGGTCCTTACGAGCAGTACTTC.